This entry describes one T cell receptor (beta chain). The record originates from a study of blood T cell repertoires in COVID-19. This table comes from immunoSEQ multiplex PCR, and its TCRdb copy is limited to in-frame clones, with some not included. The sample has some 43,000 clones, more than 65% seen once. CDR1 SGHNT and CDR2 YYREEE come from the germline V gene (reference sequence). The CDR3 sequence is 14 residues long. Trimming pared 4 bases from V and 7 bases from J, leaving 12 bases between. Sequencing was performed on peripheral blood. This sequence was found in a woman aged 55 to 70 with acute or convalescent COVID-19. The chain uses TRBV5-4 and TRBJ1-6, with D possibly TRBD1 on 5 matching bases. Here the CDR3 DNA reads TGTGCCAGCAGCCTTGTGGAGGGGAATTCACCCCTCCACTTT. Its protein product is CASSLVEGNSPLHF.